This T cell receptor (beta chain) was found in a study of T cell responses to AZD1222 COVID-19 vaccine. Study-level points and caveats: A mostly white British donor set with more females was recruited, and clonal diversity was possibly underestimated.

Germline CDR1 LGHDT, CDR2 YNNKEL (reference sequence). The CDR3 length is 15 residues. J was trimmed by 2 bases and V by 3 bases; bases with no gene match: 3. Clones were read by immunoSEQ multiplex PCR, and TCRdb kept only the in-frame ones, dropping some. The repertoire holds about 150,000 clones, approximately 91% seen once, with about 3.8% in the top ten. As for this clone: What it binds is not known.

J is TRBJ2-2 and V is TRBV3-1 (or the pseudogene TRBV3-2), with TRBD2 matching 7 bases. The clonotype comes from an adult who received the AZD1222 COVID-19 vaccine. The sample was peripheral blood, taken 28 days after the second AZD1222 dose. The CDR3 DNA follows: TGTGCCAGCAGCCAGGTAGCGGGTAACACCGGGGAGCTGTTTTTT. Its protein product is CASSQVAGNTGELFF.